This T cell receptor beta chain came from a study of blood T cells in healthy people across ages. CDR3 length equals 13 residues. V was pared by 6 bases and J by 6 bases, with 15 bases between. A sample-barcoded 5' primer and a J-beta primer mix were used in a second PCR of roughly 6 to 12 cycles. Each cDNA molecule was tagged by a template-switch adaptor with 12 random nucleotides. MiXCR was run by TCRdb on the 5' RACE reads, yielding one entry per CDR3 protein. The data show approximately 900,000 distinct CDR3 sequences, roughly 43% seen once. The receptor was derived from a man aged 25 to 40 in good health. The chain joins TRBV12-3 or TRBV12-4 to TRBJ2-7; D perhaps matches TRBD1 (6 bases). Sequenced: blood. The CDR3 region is CASRRTQGCEQYF. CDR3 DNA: TGTGCCAGCAGACGAACCCAGGGGTGCGAGCAGTACTTC.